One and the same sample provided the 32 T cell receptor beta chains below, sequenced in a study of cytomegalovirus exposure and HLA in healthy donors. PCR involved 60 Vbeta and 13 Jbeta primers. Produced via immunoSEQ multiplex PCR; TCRdb's table is partial and in-frame only. Here the sample spans 140,000 to 150,000 clones, around three quarters being singletons. Sequencing input: PBMCs. All receptors derive from a woman aged 55-69 years in good health and CMV-seropositive.

On this clone itself: This CDR3 is also generated by other DNA sequences in the sample. The chain combines TRBV28 with TRBJ2-7, with 10 bases fitting TRBD1. This CDR3 has 14 amino acids. V shed 5 bases and J 1 base; nucleotides not matched to a gene: 2. Germline CDR1 and CDR2: MDHEN and SYDVKM. CDR3 sequence reads: CASSRTGGSYEQYF. The CDR3 DNA reads TGTGCCAGCAGTCGGACAGGGGGGTCCTACGAGCAGTACTTC.

The chain employs TRBV7-9 and TRBJ2-6, with a tentative D call TRBD1 (6 bases). The length of the CDR3 is 17 residues. The germline gives CDR1 SEHNR, CDR2 FQNEAQ (reference sequence). The V end was cut by 6 bases, the J end by 1 base, with 16 bases between. The CDR3: CASSSAGQGSGANVLTF. The CDR3 bases are TGTGCCAGCAGTTCCGCCGGTCAGGGGTCTGGGGCCAACGTCCTGACTTTC.

This clone was observed a handful of times. Written as DNA, the CDR3 is TGCGCCAGCAGCTTGGGCGGGACAGCCACCGGGGAGCTGTTTTTT. It yields the protein CASSLGGTATGELFF. V is TRBV5-1 and J is TRBJ2-2, with D tentatively TRBD1 (7 bases). V lost 0 bases and J lost 4, with 10 bases in between. The CDR3 loop spans 15 amino acids. Germline V gives CDR1 SGHRS, CDR2 YFSETQ.

This clone occurred once. The chain is built from TRBV25-1 and TRBJ1-5, with D possibly TRBD1 on 5 matching bases. Germline CDR1 and CDR2: MGHDK and SYGVNS. The CDR3 loop spans 15 amino acids. V was shortened by 5 bases and J by 3 bases, with 14 bases between the two germline ends. The CDR3 is CASSPLGGYNQPQHF. The CDR3 DNA reads TGTGCCAGCAGTCCCCTGGGGGGTTACAATCAGCCCCAGCATTTT.

This clone has just a few counts. V gene TRBV10-3 combines with J gene TRBJ2-1; a possible D gene is TRBD2 (6 bases). Between the trimmed V and J ends, which lost 3 bases and 1 base, there was a span of 13 bases. The CDR3 loop spans 16 amino acids. CDR1 is ENHRY and CDR2 is SYGVKD in the germline V gene. The DNA of the CDR3 is TGTGCCATCAGTGATTGGACTGGAGGGTCCTACAATGAGCAGTTCTTC. Translated: CAISDWTGGSYNEQFF.

Of note for this clone: One end of the junction does not line up with germline, which may come from a read error. V gene TRBV27 combines with J gene TRBJ1-3; no reliable D call. CDR3 length: 14 residues. Germline V gives CDR1 MNHEY, CDR2 SMNVEV (reference sequence). For the CDR3, the DNA is TGTGCCAGCAGTCCCCGGGGTGCGGGAAGCACCATATATTTT. It yields the protein CASSPRGAGSTIYF.

V gene TRBV28 combines with J gene TRBJ1-5, with D hard to call. The CDR3 is made up of 16 amino acids. V lost 6 bases and J 0 bases, leaving 15 bases between the germline ends. Germline assignment: CDR1 MDHEN and CDR2 SYDVKM. In DNA, the CDR3 is TGTGCCAGCAGCCCTGGCGGCCGGGGTAGCAATCAGCCCCAGCATTTT. Protein sequence: CASSPGGRGSNQPQHF.

This chain connects TRBV9 to TRBJ2-7; perhaps TRBD1 as D (6 bases). From germline, CDR1 is SGDLS and CDR2 YYNGEE. Trimming removed 4 bases from V and 5 bases from J, with 16 bases in between. This CDR3 contains 14 residues. CDR3 amino acids: CASSSSRGQHEQYF. CDR3 coding DNA: TGTGCCAGCAGCTCATCCAGGGGACAACACGAGCAGTACTTC.

The V call is TRBV10-3, the J call TRBJ2-2; perhaps TRBD2 as D (6 bases). Germline lookup yields CDR1 ENHRY and CDR2 SYGVKD. The CDR3 contains 12 residues. The germline V and J ends were trimmed by 8 bases and 6 bases, with 10 bases remaining between them. CDR3 in amino acids: CAIRGTAGELFF. In DNA, the CDR3 is TGTGCCATCCGCGGGACCGCCGGGGAGCTGTTTTTT.

The rearrangement joins TRBV27 to TRBJ2-3, with TRBD1 matching 10 bases. CDR1 and CDR2 (germline): MNHEY, SMNVEV (reference sequence). V lost 5 bases to trimming and J lost 0 bases; unmatched junction nucleotides: 5. CDR3 length: 16 amino acids. Here the CDR3 reads CASSPRTGGSTDTQYF. CDR3 coding DNA: TGTGCCAGCAGTCCCCGGACAGGGGGAAGCACAGATACGCAGTATTTT.

As regards this clone: This specimen includes other DNA sequences encoding the same CDR3. The chain carries TRBV18 and TRBJ1-1, with TRBD1 as a possible D gene (5 bases). The germline V and J ends were trimmed by 3 bases and 4 bases, with 9 bases remaining between them. The germline gives CDR1 KGHSH, CDR2 LQKENI. The CDR3 runs to 13 residues. The CDR3 region has the DNA TGTGCCAGCTCACCGAGGGGAGGCACTGAAGCTTTCTTT. This gives the protein CASSPRGGTEAFF.

The CDR3 region is CASSLGGDTEAFF. Here the CDR3 DNA reads TGTGCCAGCAGCCTCGGCGGAGACACTGAAGCTTTCTTT. The chain employs TRBV7-9 and TRBJ1-1, with D hard to call. The germline gives CDR1 SEHNR, CDR2 FQNEAQ (reference sequence). The CDR3 runs 13 residues. The V end lost 5 bases, the J end lost 3 bases, and 10 bases lay between the germline ends.

The chain joins TRBV7-9 to TRBJ2-3, with a weak D call TRBD2 (5 bases). Germline V gene data show CDR1 as SEHNR and CDR2 as FQNEAQ (reference sequence). CDR3 size: 13 residues. Trimming removed 5 bases at V and 1 base at J, with 7 bases between. CDR3 residues: CASSRSGTDTQYF. The CDR3 nucleotides read TGTGCCAGCAGCCGTAGCGGCACAGATACGCAGTATTTT. Combining the CDR3 with reference TRBV7-9 and TRBJ2-3 gives the whole variable domain DTGVSQNPRHKITKRGQNVTFRCDPISEHNRLYWYRQTLGQGPEFLTYFQNEAQLEKSRLLSDRFSAERPKGSFSTLEIQRTEQGDSAMYLCASSRSGTDTQYFGPGTRLTVL.

The rearrangement joins TRBV28 to TRBJ1-2, with 7 bases aligning to TRBD1. Germline V CDR1 and CDR2: MDHEN, SYDVKM. V lost 4 bases to trimming and J lost 3 bases; unmatched junction nucleotides: 8. This CDR3 is built from 15 residues. The CDR3 protein is CASSSPTTGYYGYTF. In DNA, the CDR3 is TGTGCCAGCAGTTCCCCCACGACAGGGTACTATGGCTACACCTTC.

The chain employs TRBV7-6 and TRBJ2-7; D may be TRBD2 (6 bases). Germline V CDR1 and CDR2: SGHVS, FNYEAQ. Between the trimmed V and J ends, which lost 5 bases and 6 bases, there was a span of 20 bases. CDR3 length: 15 amino acids. As DNA, the CDR3 is TGTGCCAGCAGCCTGTTGGGCGGGAAGGAAAGCGAGCAGTACTTC. This gives the protein CASSLLGGKESEQYF.

This chain uses TRBV4-1 with TRBJ2-1; D gene ambiguous. The V end was cut by 4 bases, the J end by 0 bases, with 7 bases between. CDR1 and CDR2 (germline): MGHRA, YSYEKL. This CDR3 comprises 14 residues. The CDR3 coding sequence is TGCGCCAGCAGCCGACGGAGCTCCTACAATGAGCAGTTCTTC. Encoded protein: CASSRRSSYNEQFF.

The V and J genes are TRBV10-2 and TRBJ2-5; 8 bases are shared with TRBD1. Germline CDR1 is WSHSY and CDR2 is SAAADI. This CDR3 has 14 residues. After removal of 7 bases from V and 4 bases from J, the junction contained 8 bases not matched to a gene. Here the CDR3 DNA reads TGCGCCAGCACGTCTCAGGGGGCGGGAGAGACCCAGTACTTC. This translates into CASTSQGAGETQYF.

In DNA, the CDR3 is TGTGCCAGTAGCCAGGGCCCCCGAACCCGCACAGATACGCAGTATTTT. This encodes CASSQGPRTRTDTQYF. The rearrangement joins TRBV19 to TRBJ2-3, with D possibly TRBD1 on 5 matching bases. The CDR3 is 16 residues long. V was shortened by 6 bases and J by 1 base, with 17 bases between the two germline ends. Germline lookup yields CDR1 LNHDA and CDR2 SQIVND (reference sequence).

This chain links TRBV11-2 with TRBJ2-3, with 8 bases matching TRBD2. The J segment lost 3 bases and the V segment lost 3 bases, leaving 8 bases of the junction unmatched. CDR3 length: 16 amino acids. CDR1 is SGHAT and CDR2 is FQNNGV in the germline V gene. The CDR3 coding sequence is TGTGCCAGCAGCTTTCGGCGGGAGGTGGGAACAGATACGCAGTATTTT. Amino acid sequence: CASSFRREVGTDTQYF.

This sequence joins TRBV28 and TRBJ2-7, with 12 bases identical to TRBD2. Germline CDR1 MDHEN, CDR2 SYDVKM. This CDR3 comprises 14 residues. V lost 5 bases to trimming and J lost 10 bases; unmatched junction nucleotides: 9. In DNA form, the CDR3 reads TGTGCCAGCAGTCCACCGGGACTAGCGGGCCTCCAGTACTTC. The encoded protein is CASSPPGLAGLQYF.

CDR3 in amino acids: CASSENTGSDTQYF. As DNA, the CDR3 is TGTGCCAGCAGTGAGAATACAGGGTCCGATACGCAGTATTTT. This sequence joins TRBV6-4 and TRBJ2-3, with D possibly TRBD1 on 6 matching bases. From germline, CDR1 is MRHNA and CDR2 SNTAGT. The CDR3 runs to 14 residues. V was cut by 3 bases and J by 6 bases, with 13 bases left in between.

The gene calls are TRBV9 and TRBJ2-1; TRBD2 aligns across 8 bases. Per the germline V gene, CDR1 is SGDLS and CDR2 is YYNGEE. The ends lost 0 bases at V and 4 bases at J; junction bases unmatched: 3. The CDR3 length is 15 residues. CDR3 protein: CASSVVGREYNEQFF. CDR3 sequence (DNA): TGTGCCAGCAGCGTAGTCGGGAGGGAGTACAATGAGCAGTTCTTC.

This clone was found a few times. J is TRBJ2-7 and V is TRBV2; 8 bases are shared with TRBD2. The V gene end was trimmed by 6 bases and the J gene end by 5 bases; junction bases not matched to a gene: 3. CDR3 length equals 12 residues. CDR1 SNHLY and CDR2 FYNNEI come from the germline V gene. CDR3 region: CASSGREHEQYF. DNA of the CDR3: TGTGCCAGCAGCGGGAGGGAGCACGAGCAGTACTTC.

V and J are TRBV5-4 and TRBJ1-2; unclear D gene. The CDR3 totals 13 residues. The germline V gene has CDR1 SGHNT and CDR2 YYREEE (reference sequence). With 10 bases removed from V and 2 bases from J, the gap between germline ends came to 15 bases. Written as DNA, the CDR3 is TGTGCCTCCCTTCCTGCGGGGAACTATGGCTACACCTTC. Translated, it gives CASLPAGNYGYTF.

This rearrangement joins TRBV2 to TRBJ2-5; D perhaps matches TRBD2 (7 bases). Germline assignment: CDR1 SNHLY and CDR2 FYNNEI. This CDR3 is built from 13 residues. V lost 7 bases to trimming and J lost 4 bases, with 13 bases between them. The CDR3 protein is CASKVGGGETQYF. The DNA of the CDR3 is TGTGCCAGCAAGGTGGGAGGGGGAGAGACCCAGTACTTC.

The chain couples TRBV5-1 to TRBJ2-3, with 9 bases matching TRBD1. J lost 4 bases, V lost 4 bases, and 7 bases had no gene match. The CDR3 is made up of 15 amino acids. Per the germline V gene, CDR1 is SGHRS and CDR2 is YFSETQ. The CDR3, as DNA: TGCGCCAGCAGCCCCATGGGACAGGGTTCAGATACGCAGTATTTT. It translates to CASSPMGQGSDTQYF.

V gene TRBV6-5 combines with J gene TRBJ2-1; no clear D. The V end lost 5 bases, the J end lost 5 bases, and 16 bases lay between the germline ends. Germline CDR1 reads MNHEY; CDR2 reads SVGAGI. CDR3 length: 15 residues. The CDR3 is CASSPKLLWNNEQFF. CDR3 in DNA: TGTGCCAGCAGTCCGAAGTTACTATGGAACAATGAGCAGTTCTTC.

As concerns this clone: Mismatch with germline at one junction end may stem from a read error. The genes are TRBV5-1 and TRBJ2-2, with 8 bases matching TRBD2. This CDR3 spans 14 amino acids. CDR1 and CDR2 (germline): SGHRS, YFSETQ. The DNA for the CDR3 is TGCGCCAGCAGCTGGACTAGCAACAGCGGGGAGCTGTTTTTT. It is translated as CASSWTSNSGELFF. The variable domain in full, completed from reference TRBV5-1 and TRBJ2-2, reads KAGVTQTPRYLIKTRGQQVTLSCSPISGHRSVSWYQQTPGQGLQFLFEYFSETQRNKGNFPGRFSGRQFSNSRSEMNVSTLELGDSALYLCASSWTSNSGELFFGEGSRLTVL.

This chain uses TRBV6-1 with TRBJ2-7, with D maybe TRBD2 (6 bases). CDR3 length: 14 residues. With 3 bases removed from V and 3 bases from J, the gap between germline ends came to 12 bases. Germline CDR1 MNHNS, CDR2 SASEGT. The chain's CDR3 is CASSEYRGGYEQYF. CDR3 bases: TGTGCCAGCAGTGAGTATAGGGGAGGCTACGAGCAGTACTTC.

This clone was seen just once. The chain carries TRBV6-1 and TRBJ1-2, with 9 bases that match TRBD1. Losses at the gene ends were 2 bases for V and 1 base for J; bases not matched to a gene: 8. This CDR3 has 17 residues. Germline V gene data show CDR1 as MNHNS and CDR2 as SASEGT. The DNA of the CDR3 is TGTGCCAGCAGTGAAACCGGGACAGGGCGCCTTAACTATGGCTACACCTTC. This encodes CASSETGTGRLNYGYTF.

This chain uses TRBV29-1 with TRBJ2-2, with D tentatively TRBD1 (6 bases). V shed 5 bases and J shed 3 bases, with 13 bases lying between them. Germline lookup yields CDR1 SQVTM and CDR2 ANQGSEA. The CDR3 contains 14 residues. Here the CDR3 reads CSVTLAGDTGELFF. Written as DNA, the CDR3 is TGCAGCGTTACTCTTGCAGGGGACACCGGGGAGCTGTTTTTT.

This sequence joins TRBV4-1 and TRBJ2-7, with 10 bases that match TRBD1. J lost 3 bases, V lost 3 bases, and 2 bases had no gene match. Looked up from germline, CDR1 is MGHRA and CDR2 is YSYEKL. This CDR3 comprises 14 residues. CDR3: CASSQRDRGYEQYF. Written as DNA, the CDR3 is TGCGCCAGCAGCCAGCGGGACAGGGGCTACGAGCAGTACTTC.